This TCR beta chain was sequenced for a study of blood T cell repertoires in COVID-19. The ends were cut back, 9 bases at V and 6 bases at J, with 17 bases in the middle. Germline loops: CDR1 PRHDT, CDR2 FYEKMQ (reference sequence). The CDR3 has 14 amino acids. Study processing details: How many nucleated cells were present was estimated from reference gene primer amplification. Here immunoSEQ multiplex PCR was the method, and the copy in TCRdb shows in-frame clones only, minus some. V, J and clone size are those of that table, while D and trimming were read from the DNA. The table shows 300,000 to 400,000 clones, with 86% occurring only once. Patients from Seattle were sampled longitudinally, starting during active infection.

The chain uses TRBV13 and TRBJ1-4, with TRBD1 as a possible D gene (6 bases). The sequence was collected from a woman in her sixties or seventies with COVID-19, enrolled during active disease. The sample taken for sequencing was peripheral blood. Here the CDR3 reads CASRIQGPYEKLFF. The CDR3 nucleotides read TGTGCCAGTAGAATTCAGGGGCCGTATGAAAAACTGTTTTTT.